This TCR beta chain stems from a study of beta chain features in type 1 diabetes. Study-level points and caveats: Within patients, naive, central memory and Treg TCRB repertoires seemed more similar than within healthy donors. Type 1 diabetes patients had moderately but significantly shorter TCRB CDR3s in all four CD4+ subsets.

Expressed TCRB transcripts were sequenced, since all the RNA that had been isolated was reverse transcribed. The assay was immunoSEQ multiplex PCR, and TCRdb's table has in-frame clones only and misses some. This table holds about 240,000 clones, roughly 13% found once. The CDR3 has 19 amino acids. Trimming removed 3 bases at V and 2 bases at J, with 20 bases between. Germline CDR1 reads MGHRA; CDR2 reads YSYEKL. This clone has more than one count but fewer than ten. Its specificity is unknown. The gene calls are TRBV4-1 and TRBJ2-6; a weak D match, TRBD2 (5 bases). The sequence was collected from a man between 25 and 39 years old with type 1 diabetes. Sequenced sample: naive CD4+ T cells from blood. As DNA, the CDR3 is TGCGCCAGCAGCCAGCCATTACGGACGGGGTCCGCTGGGGCCAACGTCCTGACTTTC. Residues: CASSQPLRTGSAGANVLTF.